This entry lists 13 T cell receptor beta chains sequenced from one sample in a study of breast tumors, draining lymph nodes, adjacent tissues (dated by TCRdb to the mid-2010s). The library was built by means of multiplex PCR. Sequencing was carried out with an Illumina HiSeq 2000. The raw public reads went through TCRdb reprocessing: fastp at Q25, MiXCR clone calling, in-frame beta chains kept. Rows with a matching CDR3 protein are joined into one entry that keeps the most common DNA and genes. This sample comprises about 47,000 distinct CDR3 sequences, under 25% of them detected only once. The ten largest clones represent more than 6.5% of the sample. The sequenced material came from breast tumor tissue. All receptors come from a female donor with breast cancer. Some clones in this sample may be carry-over from other donors' samples.

This clonotype was observed a few times. The V call is TRBV28, the J call TRBJ2-4; D remains unclear. Trimming cost V 3 bases and J 11 bases, with 8 bases left between them. The CDR3 contains 11 residues. Germline CDR1 reads MDHEN; CDR2 reads SYDVKM. Written as DNA, the CDR3 is TGTGCCAGCAGTTTCATGGGTGTTCAGTACTTC. It encodes CASSFMGVQYF. Full variable domain (missing parts from reference TRBV28 and TRBJ2-4): DVKVTQSSRYLVKRTGEKVFLECVQDMDHENMFWYRQDPGLGLRLIYFSYDVKMKEKGDIPEGYSVSREKKERFSLILESASTNQTSMYLCASSFMGVQYFGAGTRLSVL.

The chain joins TRBV20-1 to TRBJ2-5; possibly TRBD2 for D (6 bases). CDR3 size: 14 residues. The V and J ends lost 2 bases and 5 bases respectively, with 15 bases between them. The germline gives CDR1 DFQATT, CDR2 SNEGSKA (reference sequence). This CDR3 is CSARKPGGGETQYF. In DNA, the CDR3 is TGCAGTGCTAGAAAGCCCGGGGGAGGTGAGACCCAGTACTTC.

This clonotype was observed many times. The chain links TRBV6-5 to TRBJ2-7; D possibly corresponds to TRBD2 (5 bases). Trimming took off 2 bases at V and 3 bases at J, with 11 bases between the two ends. The CDR3 is 14 amino acids. The V gene's germline CDR1 is MNHEY and CDR2 SVGAGI. CDR3 amino acids: CASSYGLSHYEQYF. The CDR3 nucleotides are TGTGCCAGCAGTTACGGACTTTCCCACTACGAGCAGTACTTC.

This clonotype was seen repeatedly, ten times or more. The chain carries TRBV3-1 and TRBJ2-5; no reliable D call. V was cut by 2 bases and J by 4 bases, with 8 bases left in between. This CDR3 region has 13 residues. Looked up from germline, CDR1 is LGHDT and CDR2 is YNNKEL (reference sequence). DNA of the CDR3: TGTGCCAGCAGCCAATACTCAAGAGAGACCCAGTACTTC. This sequence encodes CASSQYSRETQYF.

The table lists this clonotype with many counts. The V and J genes are TRBV7-9 and TRBJ2-2; D unclear. V was cut by 1 base and J by 6 bases, with 9 bases left in between. CDR3 size: 14 residues. CDR1 is SEHNR, CDR2 FQNEAQ, per germline (reference sequence). CDR3 bases: TGTGCCAGCAGCTTAGTTCGGTTGGCCGGGGAGCTGTTTTTT. Residues: CASSLVRLAGELFF.

A word on this clonotype: The DNA is left out, because the CDR3 cannot be placed on it with certainty; the CDR3 is given as TCRdb lists it. This chain uses TRBV5-1 with TRBJ2-7; the table assigns TRBD1, which was not confirmed against the DNA. The CDR3 has 22 residues if both end residues are counted. From germline, CDR1 is SGHRS and CDR2 YFSETQ. The CDR3 region is CASSFYICSAREASGGLYEQYF.

This chain joins TRBV7-6 and TRBJ1-1; D may be TRBD1 (6 bases). The germline V gene has CDR1 SGHVS and CDR2 FNYEAQ. The V end lost 5 bases, the J end lost 5 bases, and 15 bases lay between the germline ends. The CDR3 contains 14 residues. For the CDR3, the DNA is TGTGCCAGCAGCCCTGCAGGGGTAGCGACTGAAGCTTTCTTT. Translated: CASSPAGVATEAFF. Complete variable domain (other parts from reference TRBV7-6 and TRBJ1-1): GAGVSQSPRYKVTKRGQDVALRCDPISGHVSLYWYRQALGQGPEFLTYFNYEAQQDKSGLPNDRFSAERPEGSISTLTIQRTEQRDSAMYRCASSPAGVATEAFFGQGTRLTVV.

In this sample, this clonotype turned up many times. The gene calls are TRBV7-8 and TRBJ2-3; weak D call: TRBD2 (6 bases). V gave up 7 bases and J gave up 4 bases, with 18 bases separating them. From germline, CDR1 is SGHVS and CDR2 FQNEAQ. The CDR3 is 15 amino acids. The CDR3 reads CASTHDRRAPDTQYF. The CDR3 DNA sequence: TGTGCCAGCACTCACGACCGGAGGGCTCCAGATACGCAGTATTTT.

This clonotype was counted between two and nine times. The chain joins TRBV27 to TRBJ2-6; the D gene is possibly TRBD2 (5 bases). V shed 5 bases and J shed 0 bases, with 17 bases lying between them. This CDR3 region has 18 residues. Germline loops: CDR1 MNHEY, CDR2 SMNVEV (reference sequence). The CDR3 here is CASSPRTREGSGANVLTF. For the CDR3, the DNA is TGTGCCAGCAGTCCCCGGACTCGAGAAGGCTCTGGGGCCAACGTCCTGACTTTC.

Points on this clonotype: A clone one base away is much larger, so this may be a read error. The CDR3 reads CASSLEGDGYTF. In DNA, the CDR3 is TGTGCCAGCAGCTTGGAAGGGGATGGCTACACCTTC. The V gene is TRBV5-6, the J gene TRBJ1-2, with a possible D match to TRBD1 (5 bases). V lost 0 bases and J lost 6, with 6 bases in between. CDR3 length: 12 residues. The germline CDR1 and CDR2 sequences are SGHDT and YYEEEE.

This clonotype has a count of ten or more. The chain joins TRBV4-1 to TRBJ1-3; weak D call: TRBD1 (5 bases). CDR3 length: 15 amino acids. The V gene's germline CDR1 is MGHRA and CDR2 YSYEKL. V was pared by 2 bases and J by 2 bases, with 10 bases between. This CDR3 is CASSQTRDAGNTIYF. DNA of the CDR3: TGCGCCAGCAGCCAAACAAGGGACGCTGGAAACACCATATATTTT.

This clonotype has a count of ten or more. V usage is TRBV11-2 and J usage is TRBJ2-7; D is perhaps TRBD2 (6 bases). Trimming shortened V by 6 bases and J by 4 bases, and 16 bases separated the two germline ends. Germline V CDR1 and CDR2: SGHAT, FQNNGV. This CDR3 has 14 amino acids. The CDR3 sequence: CASSFRLVLYEQYF. The CDR3, as DNA: TGTGCCAGCAGTTTCAGACTAGTTTTGTACGAGCAGTACTTC.

As to this clonotype: This may be a read error: a much more frequent sequence differs by one nucleotide. The chain is built from TRBV5-1 and TRBJ2-5; 8 positions agree with TRBD1. Germline CDR1 is SGHRS and CDR2 is YFSETQ. The CDR3 is 13 residues long. The CDR3 region is CASQTGVAEIQYF. The CDR3 DNA sequence: TGCGCCAGCCAGACAGGGGTCGCAGAGATCCAGTACTTC.